Each of the 11 T cell receptor beta chains below was sequenced from the same sample in a study of cytomegalovirus exposure and HLA in healthy donors. Primers: 60 Vbeta forward and 13 Jbeta reverse. Assay used: immunoSEQ multiplex PCR; TCRdb lists only in-frame clones, some missing. The sample has more than 80,000 clones, just over 70% seen once; the top ten hold 0.79%. The sample consisted of PBMCs. The origin of the receptors is a boy aged 5-17 years in good health and CMV-seronegative.

The gene calls are TRBV5-1 and TRBJ1-4; maybe TRBD1 (6 bases). Germline values: CDR1 SGHRS, CDR2 YFSETQ. V was shortened by 3 bases and J by 8 bases, with 17 bases between the two germline ends. The CDR3 runs to 15 residues. As DNA, the CDR3 is TGCGCCAGCAGCTCACAGGGACGAGGAGGCGAAAAACTGTTTTTT. Translated, it gives CASSSQGRGGEKLFF.

This clone was seen a few times. The CDR3 protein is CASSSQGGPAILMNTEAFF. The CDR3 DNA sequence: TGTGCCAGCAGTTCCCAGGGCGGCCCTGCTATTCTCATGAACACTGAAGCTTTCTTT. This chain links TRBV28 with TRBJ1-1; perhaps TRBD1 as D (5 bases). The CDR3 spans 19 residues. The germline gives CDR1 MDHEN, CDR2 SYDVKM. Trimming took 4 bases from V and 0 from J, leaving 24 bases between them.

The chain recombines TRBV7-2 with TRBJ2-5; the D is unclear. The CDR3 runs to 11 residues. CDR1 and CDR2 (germline): SGHTA, FQGNSA. V lost 6 bases and J lost 5, with 7 bases in between. The CDR3 is CASRNGETQYF. In DNA, the CDR3 is TGTGCCAGCAGGAACGGGGAGACCCAGTACTTC.

The rearrangement joins TRBV2 to TRBJ1-2; D is perhaps TRBD1 (6 bases). Germline V gene lookup returns CDR1 SNHLY and CDR2 FYNNEI. CDR3 length: 15 amino acids. Trimming left V 8 bases short and J 4 bases short, with 20 bases between. The CDR3: CASGTLQGAGYGYTF. In DNA, the CDR3 is TGTGCCAGCGGAACGTTACAGGGAGCCGGCTATGGCTACACCTTC.

The chain employs TRBV11-2 and TRBJ2-7, with D uncertain. The germline V and J ends were trimmed by 3 bases and 0 bases, with 9 bases remaining between them. This CDR3 is built from 14 residues. Germline V CDR1 and CDR2: SGHAT, FQNNGV. The CDR3: CASSFSPGSYEQYF. CDR3 in DNA: TGTGCCAGCAGCTTTTCGCCAGGCTCCTACGAGCAGTACTTC.

The rearrangement uses TRBV19 and TRBJ1-1; no definite D call. V lost 6 bases and J lost 1, with 6 bases in between. CDR1 is LNHDA and CDR2 is SQIVND in the germline V gene (reference sequence). The CDR3 runs 12 residues. The CDR3 here is CASRDWNTEAFF. Written as DNA, the CDR3 is TGTGCCAGTAGGGACTGGAACACTGAAGCTTTCTTT.

V gene TRBV30 combines with J gene TRBJ2-7; D is perhaps TRBD2 (5 bases). Germline V lookup: CDR1 GTSNPN, CDR2 SVGIG (reference sequence). The CDR3 has 14 amino acids. Trimming took 0 bases from V and 5 from J, leaving 14 bases between them. The CDR3 sequence is CAWSVLGNFDEQYF. The CDR3 DNA sequence: TGTGCCTGGAGTGTACTAGGGAACTTCGACGAGCAGTACTTC.

The V call is TRBV5-1, the J call TRBJ2-7; 10 bases line up with TRBD2. There are 14 residues in the CDR3. Germline CDR1 and CDR2: SGHRS and YFSETQ. The J segment lost 2 bases and the V segment lost 4 bases, leaving 3 bases of the junction unmatched. CDR3 in amino acids: CASSPSGGAYEQYF. The CDR3 coding sequence is TGCGCCAGCAGCCCCAGCGGGGGGGCCTACGAGCAGTACTTC.

The chain links TRBV2 to TRBJ2-7, with D uncertain. This CDR3 region has 11 residues. Between the trimmed V and J ends, which lost 6 bases and 2 bases, there was a span of 5 bases. Germline V gene sequence: CDR1 SNHLY, CDR2 FYNNEI. The CDR3 region has the DNA TGTGCCAGCAGCACTACCTACGAGCAGTACTTC. Translation gives CASSTTYEQYF.

J is TRBJ1-4 and V is TRBV30, with TRBD1 identical over 8 bases. V was pared by 1 base and J by 0 bases, with 1 base of the junction left unmatched. CDR3 length: 15 amino acids. Per the germline V gene, CDR1 is GTSNPN and CDR2 is SVGIG (reference sequence). CDR3 nucleotide sequence: TGTGCCTGGAGTGCAGGGGGCGCAACTAATGAAAAACTGTTTTTT. Translated: CAWSAGGATNEKLFF.

The chain combines TRBV13 with TRBJ2-1; 9 bases align to TRBD2. The V gene's germline CDR1 is PRHDT and CDR2 FYEKMQ (reference sequence). This CDR3 is 15 amino acids long. Trimming cost V 6 bases and J 2 bases; bases outside gene matches: 5. The CDR3 nucleotides are TGTGCCAGCAGAGGTACTAGCGGGCCCTACAATGAGCAGTTCTTC. It is translated as CASRGTSGPYNEQFF.